Shown below are 26 T cell receptor beta chains from a single sample sequenced in a study of T cell repertoires in cytomegalovirus infection. TCRdb recomputed calls from the reads with MiXCR, one row per CDR3 protein. This sample yields hundreds of thousands of distinct CDR3 sequences, of which more than 30% are seen a single time; about 17% belongs to the top ten. The antigens these receptors bind are not known. The input for sequencing was cultured PBMCs, taken from culture after CMV antigen stimulation. These TCRs come from a human donor in good health (CMV status not recorded). Some clones in this sample may be carry-over from other donors' samples.

J is TRBJ2-3 and V is TRBV5-4; 8 nucleotides line up with TRBD2. Germline assignment: CDR1 SGHNT and CDR2 YYREEE (reference sequence). Unmatched junction bases numbered 3, after V lost 3 bases and J lost 3 bases. This CDR3 has 14 residues. The DNA for the CDR3 is TGTGCCAGCAGCTCTGGACTAGCAACAGATACGCAGTATTTT. Its protein is CASSSGLATDTQYF.

The CDR3, as DNA: TGTGCCAGTAGGGACAGGAGGGGACATGAGCAGTTCTTC. Translation: CASRDRRGHEQFF. V usage is TRBV19 and J usage is TRBJ2-1, with D possibly TRBD1 on 7 matching bases. The germline V gene has CDR1 LNHDA and CDR2 SQIVND (reference sequence). The CDR3 extends over 13 amino acids. The V end lost 6 bases, the J end lost 8 bases, and 14 bases lay between the germline ends.

In this sample, this clonotype is medium-sized. The CDR3 nucleotides are TGTGCCAGCGGGCTCACCGGGGAGCTGTTTTTT. Encoded protein: CASGLTGELFF. The V call is TRBV11-2, the J call TRBJ2-2; D is uncertain. The V and J ends lost 8 bases and 4 bases respectively, with 5 bases between them. Germline loops: CDR1 SGHAT, CDR2 FQNNGV. The CDR3 length is 11 residues.

The chain combines TRBV19 with TRBJ1-2; D remains unclear. Germline V CDR1 and CDR2: LNHDA, SQIVND (reference sequence). Trimming removed 8 bases at V and 7 bases at J, with 14 bases between. The length of the CDR3 is 12 residues. In DNA form, the CDR3 reads TGTGCCAGTGATATGGGTGGCGGTGGCTACACCTTC. Translating it yields CASDMGGGGYTF. Filled out from reference TRBV19 and TRBJ1-2, the complete variable domain reads DGGITQSPKYLFRKEGQNVTLSCEQNLNHDAMYWYRQDPGQGLRLIYYSQIVNDFQKGDIAEGYSVSREKKESFPLTVTSAQKNPTAFYLCASDMGGGGYTFGSGTRLTVV.

The J gene is TRBJ2-5, the V gene TRBV6-1, with D maybe TRBD1 (5 bases). The CDR3 covers 13 residues. The germline CDR1 and CDR2 sequences are MNHNS and SASEGT. The ends were cut back, 10 bases at V and 1 base at J, with 13 bases in the middle. CDR3 sequence reads: CATKGLFQETQYF. In DNA form, the CDR3 reads TGTGCCACAAAGGGGCTTTTCCAAGAGACCCAGTACTTC.

V is TRBV7-2 and J is TRBJ1-2, with no clear D. Looked up from germline, CDR1 is SGHTA and CDR2 is FQGNSA. The CDR3 length is 13 residues. With 3 bases removed from V and 0 bases from J, the gap between germline ends came to 5 bases. The CDR3 bases are TGTGCCAGCAGCTTCGGCGCTAACTATGGCTACACCTTC. This gives the protein CASSFGANYGYTF.

This clonotype turned up a few times. The V and J genes are TRBV27 and TRBJ1-6; the D gene is possibly TRBD1 (6 bases). From germline, CDR1 is MNHEY and CDR2 SMNVEV (reference sequence). Trimming shortened V by 3 bases and J by 6 bases, and 15 bases separated the two germline ends. The CDR3 totals 16 residues. This chain's CDR3 is CASSFEGGGVNSPLHF. The CDR3, as DNA: TGTGCCAGCAGTTTCGAGGGGGGGGGAGTTAATTCACCCCTCCACTTT.

This clonotype was observed a few times. The rearrangement joins TRBV7-6 to TRBJ2-1, with D maybe TRBD2 (6 bases). This CDR3 comprises 15 residues. The germline gives CDR1 SGHVS, CDR2 FNYEAQ. V lost 5 bases and J lost 5, with 16 bases in between. The CDR3 coding sequence is TGTGCCAGCAGCCCTAGACTAGTCGCCCACAATGAGCAGTTCTTC. This codes for CASSPRLVAHNEQFF.

This clonotype showed up just a few times. CDR3 DNA: TGTGCCAGCAGTCGACAGGGGCCCACAGATACGCAGTATTTT. It codes for CASSRQGPTDTQYF. The chain couples TRBV12-3 or TRBV12-4 to TRBJ2-3; 8 nucleotides line up with TRBD1. Germline trimming cut 5 bases from V and 2 bases from J; bases unmatched to any gene: 3. CDR3 length equals 14 residues.

This clonotype was detected ten times or more. J is TRBJ2-3 and V is TRBV7-2, with TRBD2 matching 7 bases. The J segment lost 0 bases and the V segment lost 2 bases, leaving 2 bases of the junction unmatched. Germline assignment: CDR1 SGHTA and CDR2 FQGNSA. The CDR3 has 15 residues. CDR3: CASSLISGSTDTQYF. The CDR3 DNA reads TGTGCCAGCAGCTTAATTAGCGGGAGCACAGATACGCAGTATTTT.

This clonotype was seen ten or more times. The CDR3 sequence: CASSPGPTLNQPQHF. As DNA, the CDR3 is TGTGCCAGCAGCCCGGGTCCCACTCTTAATCAGCCCCAGCATTTT. The V gene is TRBV7-2, the J gene TRBJ1-5; D unclear. The germline V and J ends were trimmed by 5 bases and 4 bases, with 15 bases remaining between them. The germline V gene encodes CDR1 SGHTA and CDR2 FQGNSA. CDR3 length equals 15 residues.

The genes are TRBV6-1 and TRBJ2-7, with TRBD1 matching 7 bases. J was trimmed by 3 bases and V by 5 bases; bases with no gene match: 4. CDR1 and CDR2 (germline): MNHNS, SASEGT. The CDR3 totals 13 residues. The CDR3 loop is CASSTDRIYEQYV. The DNA for the CDR3 is TGTGCCAGCAGTACGGACAGGATCTACGAGCAGTACGTC.

The CDR3, as DNA: TGTGCCACCAGCCCCTCAACCGGGACGCAAGAGACCCAGTACTTC. The encoded protein is CATSPSTGTQETQYF. The chain joins TRBV15 to TRBJ2-5; the D gene could be TRBD1 or TRBD2 (5 bases each). V was pared by 5 bases and J by 2 bases, with 15 bases between. The CDR3 totals 15 residues. Germline CDR1 reads LNHNV; CDR2 reads YYDKDF (reference sequence). Combining the CDR3 with reference TRBV15 and TRBJ2-5 gives the whole variable domain DAMVIQNPRYQVTQFGKPVTLSCSQTLNHNVMYWYQQKSSQAPKLLFHYYDKDFNNEADTPDNFQSRRPNTSFCFLDIRSPGLGDTAMYLCATSPSTGTQETQYFGPGTRLLVL.

This chain connects TRBV27 to TRBJ2-3; 9 bases map to TRBD1. CDR3 length: 15 residues. Unmatched junction bases numbered 4, after V lost 5 bases and J lost 1 base. The germline V gene encodes CDR1 MNHEY and CDR2 SMNVEV (reference sequence). CDR3 loop: CASSLRDRGTDTQYF. The DNA of the CDR3 is TGTGCCAGCAGTCTCCGGGACAGGGGCACAGATACGCAGTATTTT.

The V call is TRBV5-1, the J call TRBJ2-1; 7 positions agree with TRBD1. The germline V gene has CDR1 SGHRS and CDR2 YFSETQ. This CDR3 is built from 17 residues. The junction had 8 bases not matched to a gene; V was cut back by 2 bases and J by 0 bases. The CDR3 region is CASSFGTGASSYNEQFF. For the CDR3, the DNA is TGCGCCAGCAGCTTTGGTACAGGGGCAAGCTCCTACAATGAGCAGTTCTTC.

This chain links TRBV7-4 with TRBJ2-3, with 7 bases matching TRBD2. This CDR3 is built from 15 residues. Germline CDR1 is SGHVT and CDR2 is SQSDAQ. J lost 7 bases, V lost 5 bases, and 12 bases had no gene match. The CDR3 is CASSPQGGGSNTQYF. CDR3 in DNA: TGTGCCAGCAGCCCCCAGGGTGGCGGGAGTAATACGCAGTATTTT. Based on the CDR3 plus reference TRBV7-4 and TRBJ2-3, the full variable domain is GAGVSQSPRYKVAKRGRDVALRCDSISGHVTLYWYRQTLGQGSEVLTYSQSDAQRDKSGRPSGRFSAERPERSVSTLKIQRTEQGDSAVYLCASSPQGGGSNTQYFGPGTRLTVL.

This clonotype came up many times. This rearrangement joins TRBV12-3 or TRBV12-4 to TRBJ2-6; 7 bases line up with TRBD1. Trimming cost V 6 bases and J 0 bases; bases outside gene matches: 8. The CDR3 runs 17 residues. The CDR3 DNA reads as TGTGCCAGCAGCCAGATGGGACAGCGCTCTGGGGCCAACGTCCTGACTTTC. Translating gives CASSQMGQRSGANVLTF.

This clonotype has a handful of counts. V gene TRBV6-8 combines with J gene TRBJ2-1; tentative D call: TRBD2 (6 bases). V was clipped by 0 bases and J by 4 bases, with 13 bases between them. CDR3 length: 16 amino acids. Germline V gives CDR1 MNHGY, CDR2 SAAAGT. In DNA form, the CDR3 reads TGTGCCAGCAGTTACTCGAGCGCGGGAAGGTACAATGAGCAGTTCTTC. As protein: CASSYSSAGRYNEQFF.

The chain combines TRBV4-1 with TRBJ1-2; 9 bases line up with TRBD1. Germline V gene sequence: CDR1 MGHRA, CDR2 YSYEKL. The V and J ends lost 3 bases and 7 bases, in that order; junction bases with no gene match: 12. This CDR3 contains 16 residues. The DNA of the CDR3 is TGCGCCAGCAGCCAGCCTCCGGGACAGGGTCCGTCTGGCTACACCTTC. It translates to CASSQPPGQGPSGYTF.

The rearrangement links TRBV7-6 to TRBJ2-2; D might be TRBD1 (5 bases). Trimming took off 6 bases at V and 1 base at J, with 9 bases between the two ends. Looked up from germline, CDR1 is SGHVS and CDR2 is FNYEAQ. The CDR3 length is 14 residues. Written as DNA, the CDR3 is TGTGCCAGCAGACCTACAGGGAACACCGGGGAGCTGTTTTTT. Translated, it gives CASRPTGNTGELFF.

CDR3 sequence reads: CASKEGGAAFF. The DNA of the CDR3 is TGTGCCAGTAAGGAAGGCGGGGCAGCTTTCTTT. The chain has TRBV19 and TRBJ1-1, with TRBD1 as a possible D gene (5 bases). The V and J ends lost 7 bases and 10 bases respectively, with 13 bases between them. The CDR3 runs 11 residues. Germline V gene sequence: CDR1 LNHDA, CDR2 SQIVND (reference sequence).

This clonotype has just one count. The chain combines TRBV5-6 with TRBJ2-1; D unresolved. V lost 0 bases to trimming and J lost 9 bases, with 22 bases between them. CDR1 is SGHDT, CDR2 YYEEEE, per germline. The CDR3 consists of 17 residues. For the CDR3, the DNA is TGTGCCAGCAGCTTGGCCGGGCGGATTGGATATAAGGGTGAGCAGTTCTTC. Translation: CASSLAGRIGYKGEQFF.

This clonotype was counted ten times or more. The rearrangement uses TRBV7-2 and TRBJ2-3; D remains ambiguous. The V end lost 5 bases, the J end lost 5 bases, and 8 bases lay between the germline ends. The CDR3 contains 12 residues. Germline lookup yields CDR1 SGHTA and CDR2 FQGNSA. The CDR3 bases are TGTGCCAGCAGCGAGACTGGAGATACGCAGTATTTT. Amino acids: CASSETGDTQYF.

This clonotype appeared a few times. The chain joins TRBV7-9 to TRBJ2-1, with D perhaps TRBD1 (6 bases). CDR3 length: 17 residues. CDR1 is SEHNR and CDR2 is FQNEAQ in the germline V gene (reference sequence). The V gene lost 5 bases and the J gene lost 0 bases, with 17 bases spanning the gap. For the CDR3, the DNA is TGTGCCAGCAGCCCAAAACAGGGAGATTACTCCTACAATGAGCAGTTCTTC. This translates into CASSPKQGDYSYNEQFF.

The chain links TRBV28 to TRBJ1-1, with 10 nucleotides matching TRBD1. The CDR3 contains 15 residues. The ends lost 3 bases at V and 4 bases at J; junction bases unmatched: 5. CDR1 and CDR2 from the germline V gene are MDHEN and SYDVKM. The CDR3 here is CASSFYRDRGTEAFF. CDR3 nucleotide sequence: TGTGCCAGCAGTTTCTACCGGGACAGGGGCACTGAAGCTTTCTTT.

This rearrangement joins TRBV4-2 to TRBJ2-7; D is unresolved. The CDR3 is made up of 14 amino acids. The germline gives CDR1 LGHNA, CDR2 YNFKEQ. Trimming stripped 1 base from V and 4 bases from J, with 11 bases between. The CDR3 region is CASSQAFWGYEQYV. For the CDR3, the DNA is TGTGCCAGCAGCCAAGCCTTCTGGGGTTACGAGCAGTACGTC.